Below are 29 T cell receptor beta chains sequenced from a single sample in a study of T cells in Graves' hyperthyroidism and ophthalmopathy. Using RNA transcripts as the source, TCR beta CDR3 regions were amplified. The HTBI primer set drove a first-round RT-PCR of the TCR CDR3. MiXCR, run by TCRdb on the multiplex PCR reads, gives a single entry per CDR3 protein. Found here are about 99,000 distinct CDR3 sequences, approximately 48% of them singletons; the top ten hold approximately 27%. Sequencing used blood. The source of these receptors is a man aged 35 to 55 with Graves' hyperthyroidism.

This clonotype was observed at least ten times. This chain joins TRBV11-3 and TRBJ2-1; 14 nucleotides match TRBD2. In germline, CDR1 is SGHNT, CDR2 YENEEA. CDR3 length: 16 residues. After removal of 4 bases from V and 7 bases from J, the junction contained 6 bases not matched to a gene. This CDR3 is CASSSRLAGGVNEQFF. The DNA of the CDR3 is TGTGCCAGCAGCTCGCGACTAGCGGGAGGGGTAAATGAGCAGTTCTTC.

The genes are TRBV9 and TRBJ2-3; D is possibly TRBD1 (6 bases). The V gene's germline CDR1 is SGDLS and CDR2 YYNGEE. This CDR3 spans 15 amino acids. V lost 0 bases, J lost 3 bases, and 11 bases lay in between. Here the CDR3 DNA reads TGTGCCAGCAGCGTAGCGGACAGTGGAACAGATACGCAGTATTTT. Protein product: CASSVADSGTDTQYF.

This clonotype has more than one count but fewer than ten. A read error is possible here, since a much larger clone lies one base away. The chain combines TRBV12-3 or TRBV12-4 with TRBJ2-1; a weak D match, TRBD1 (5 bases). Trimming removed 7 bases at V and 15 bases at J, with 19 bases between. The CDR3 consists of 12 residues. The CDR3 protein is CASNNLGASRFF. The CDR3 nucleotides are TGTGCCAGCAATAACCTAGGGGCGAGCAGGTTCTTC.

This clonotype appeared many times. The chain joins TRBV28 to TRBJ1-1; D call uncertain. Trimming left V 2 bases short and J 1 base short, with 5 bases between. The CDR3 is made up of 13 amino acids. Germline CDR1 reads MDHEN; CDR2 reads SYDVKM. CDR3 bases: TGTGCCAGCAGTTTAGTGGAGAACACTGAAGCTTTCTTT. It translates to CASSLVENTEAFF.

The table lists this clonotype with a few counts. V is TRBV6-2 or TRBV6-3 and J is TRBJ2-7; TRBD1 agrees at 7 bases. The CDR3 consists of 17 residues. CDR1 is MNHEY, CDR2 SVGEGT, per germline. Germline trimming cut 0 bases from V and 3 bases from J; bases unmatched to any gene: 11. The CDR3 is CASSYSGQTPKIYEQYF. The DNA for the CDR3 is TGTGCCAGCAGTTACTCGGGACAGACTCCGAAAATCTACGAGCAGTACTTC.

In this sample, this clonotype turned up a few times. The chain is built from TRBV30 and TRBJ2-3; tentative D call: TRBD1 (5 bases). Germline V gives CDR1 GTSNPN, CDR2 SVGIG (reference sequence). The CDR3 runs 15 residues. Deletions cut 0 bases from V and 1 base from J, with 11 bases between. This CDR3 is CAWSVGQGGTDTQYF. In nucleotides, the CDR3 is TGTGCCTGGAGTGTTGGGCAGGGTGGCACAGATACGCAGTATTTT.

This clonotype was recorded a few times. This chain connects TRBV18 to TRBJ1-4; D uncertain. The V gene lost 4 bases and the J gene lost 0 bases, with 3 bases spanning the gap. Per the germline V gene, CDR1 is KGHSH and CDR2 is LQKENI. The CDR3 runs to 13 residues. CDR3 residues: CASSRATNEKLFF. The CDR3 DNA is TGTGCCAGCTCACGAGCAACTAATGAAAAACTGTTTTTT.

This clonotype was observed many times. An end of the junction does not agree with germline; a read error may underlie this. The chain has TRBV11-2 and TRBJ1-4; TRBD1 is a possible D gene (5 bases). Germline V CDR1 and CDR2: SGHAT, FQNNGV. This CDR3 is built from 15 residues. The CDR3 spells CASSLAGTPNERLFF. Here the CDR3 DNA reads TGTGCCAGCAGCTTAGCTGGGACCCCTAATGAAAGACTGTTTTTT.

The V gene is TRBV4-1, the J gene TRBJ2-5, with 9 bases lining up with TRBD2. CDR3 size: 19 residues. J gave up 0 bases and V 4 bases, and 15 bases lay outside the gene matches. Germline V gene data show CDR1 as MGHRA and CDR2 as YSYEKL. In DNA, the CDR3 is TGCGCCAGCAGCCGCCTAAGAAATAGCGGGAGTCCGGACCAAGAGACCCAGTACTTC. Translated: CASSRLRNSGSPDQETQYF.

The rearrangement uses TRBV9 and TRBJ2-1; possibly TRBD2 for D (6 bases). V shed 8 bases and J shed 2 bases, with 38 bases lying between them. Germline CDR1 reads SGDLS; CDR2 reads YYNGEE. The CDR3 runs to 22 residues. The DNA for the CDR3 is TGTGCCAGTCTCCTGGGGCCTTCGGCGGGGAGAGGGTGGGGCCCAACCTACAATGAGCAGTTCTTC. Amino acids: CASLLGPSAGRGWGPTYNEQFF.

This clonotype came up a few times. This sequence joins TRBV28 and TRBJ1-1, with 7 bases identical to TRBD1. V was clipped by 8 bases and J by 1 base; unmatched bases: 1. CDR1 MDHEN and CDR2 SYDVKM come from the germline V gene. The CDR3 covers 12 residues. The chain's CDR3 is CASRQGNTEAFF. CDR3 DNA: TGTGCCAGCCGACAGGGGAACACTGAAGCTTTCTTT. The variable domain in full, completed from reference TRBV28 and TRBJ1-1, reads DVKVTQSSRYLVKRTGEKVFLECVQDMDHENMFWYRQDPGLGLRLIYFSYDVKMKEKGDIPEGYSVSREKKERFSLILESASTNQTSMYLCASRQGNTEAFFGQGTRLTVV.

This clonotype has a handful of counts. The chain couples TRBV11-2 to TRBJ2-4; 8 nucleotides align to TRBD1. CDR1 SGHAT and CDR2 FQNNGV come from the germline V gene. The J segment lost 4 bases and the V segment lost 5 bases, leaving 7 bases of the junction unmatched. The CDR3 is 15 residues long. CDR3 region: CASSNQTGVKNIQYF. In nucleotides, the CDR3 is TGTGCCAGCAGCAACCAGACAGGGGTTAAAAACATTCAGTACTTC.

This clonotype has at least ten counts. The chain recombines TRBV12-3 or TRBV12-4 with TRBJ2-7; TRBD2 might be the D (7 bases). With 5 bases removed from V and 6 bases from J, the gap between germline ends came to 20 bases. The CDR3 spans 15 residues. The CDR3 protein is CASSITPGGLFEQYF. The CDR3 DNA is TGTGCCAGCAGTATCACCCCGGGGGGCCTCTTCGAGCAGTACTTC.

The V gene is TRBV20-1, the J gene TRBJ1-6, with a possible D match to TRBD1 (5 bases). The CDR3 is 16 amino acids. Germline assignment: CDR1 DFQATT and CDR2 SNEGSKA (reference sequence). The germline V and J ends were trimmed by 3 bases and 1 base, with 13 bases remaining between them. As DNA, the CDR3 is TGCAGTGCTAGGCCAGGGTCTGTTTCCTATAATTCACCCCTCCACTTT. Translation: CSARPGSVSYNSPLHF.

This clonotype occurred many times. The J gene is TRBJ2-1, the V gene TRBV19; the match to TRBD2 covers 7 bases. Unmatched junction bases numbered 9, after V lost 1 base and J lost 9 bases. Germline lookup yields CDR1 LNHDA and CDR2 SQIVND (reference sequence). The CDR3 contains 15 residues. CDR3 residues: CASSIGPTSSSEQFF. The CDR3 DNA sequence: TGTGCCAGTAGTATAGGCCCGACTAGCTCAAGTGAGCAGTTCTTC. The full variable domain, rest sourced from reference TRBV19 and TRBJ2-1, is DGGITQSPKYLFRKEGQNVTLSCEQNLNHDAMYWYRQDPGQGLRLIYYSQIVNDFQKGDIAEGYSVSREKKESFPLTVTSAQKNPTAFYLCASSIGPTSSSEQFFGPGTRLTVL.

The CDR3 DNA reads as TGTGCCAGCAGCTTAAAGGGGGGAGGCAATCAGCCCTGGCATTTT. It encodes CASSLKGGGNQPWHF. J is TRBJ1-5 and V is TRBV7-2, with D perhaps TRBD1 (6 bases). The germline V gene encodes CDR1 SGHTA and CDR2 FQGNSA. The CDR3 sequence is 15 residues long. V lost 2 bases to trimming and J lost 15 bases, with 23 bases between them.

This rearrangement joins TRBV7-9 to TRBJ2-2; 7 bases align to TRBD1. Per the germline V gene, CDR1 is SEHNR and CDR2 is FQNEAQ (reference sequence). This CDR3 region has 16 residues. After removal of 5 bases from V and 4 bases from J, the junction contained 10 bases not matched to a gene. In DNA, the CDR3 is TGTGCCAGCAGCCAAAGCGGCGCAGGGGGCACCGGGGAGCTGTTTTTT. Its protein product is CASSQSGAGGTGELFF.

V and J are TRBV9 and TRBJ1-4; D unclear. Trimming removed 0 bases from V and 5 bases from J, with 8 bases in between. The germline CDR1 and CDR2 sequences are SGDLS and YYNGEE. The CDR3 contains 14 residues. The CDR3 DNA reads TGTGCCAGCAGCGTAGCTACTGTGAATGAAAAACTGTTTTTT. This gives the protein CASSVATVNEKLFF.

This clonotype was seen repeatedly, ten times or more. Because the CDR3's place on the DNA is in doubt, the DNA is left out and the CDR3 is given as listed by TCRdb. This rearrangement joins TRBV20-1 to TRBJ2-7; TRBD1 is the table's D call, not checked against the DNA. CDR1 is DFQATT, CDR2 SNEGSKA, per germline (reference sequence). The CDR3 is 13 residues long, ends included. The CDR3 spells CSAVPGGRYEQYF.

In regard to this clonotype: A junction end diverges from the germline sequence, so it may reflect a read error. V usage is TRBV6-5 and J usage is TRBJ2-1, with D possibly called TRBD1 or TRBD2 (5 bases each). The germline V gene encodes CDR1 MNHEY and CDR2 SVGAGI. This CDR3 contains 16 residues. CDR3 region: CASSTGLTETVETRYF. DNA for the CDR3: TGTGCCAGCAGCACGGGGCTAACCGAGACAGTTGAGACCCGGTACTTC.

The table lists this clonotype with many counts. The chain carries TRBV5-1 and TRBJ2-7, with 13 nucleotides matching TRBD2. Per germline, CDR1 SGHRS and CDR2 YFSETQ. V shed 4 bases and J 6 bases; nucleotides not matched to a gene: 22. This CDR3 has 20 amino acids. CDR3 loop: CASSPSGLAGAGWSPREQYF. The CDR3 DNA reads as TGCGCCAGCAGCCCCAGCGGACTAGCGGGAGCTGGTTGGTCTCCGCGCGAGCAGTACTTC.

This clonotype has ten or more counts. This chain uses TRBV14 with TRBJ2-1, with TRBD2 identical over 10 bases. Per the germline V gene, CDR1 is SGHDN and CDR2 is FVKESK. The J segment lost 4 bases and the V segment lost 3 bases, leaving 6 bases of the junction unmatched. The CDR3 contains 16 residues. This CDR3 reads CASSHRTSGGYNEQFF. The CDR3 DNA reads TGTGCCAGCAGCCACCGGACTAGCGGAGGTTACAATGAGCAGTTCTTC.

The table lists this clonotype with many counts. CDR3 DNA: TGTGCCAGCAGCTTAAGCGGCACAGATACGCAGTATTTT. Amino acid sequence: CASSLSGTDTQYF. This rearrangement joins TRBV11-2 to TRBJ2-3; no firm D call. The V gene's germline CDR1 is SGHAT and CDR2 FQNNGV. The CDR3 has 13 residues. Trimming shortened V by 2 bases and J by 1 base, and 4 bases separated the two germline ends.

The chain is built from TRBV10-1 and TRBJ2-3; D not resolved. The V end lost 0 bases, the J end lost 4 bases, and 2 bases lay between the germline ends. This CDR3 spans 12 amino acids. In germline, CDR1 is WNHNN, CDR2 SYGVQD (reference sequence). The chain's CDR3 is CASSESADTQYF. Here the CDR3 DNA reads TGCGCCAGCAGTGAGTCTGCAGATACGCAGTATTTT.

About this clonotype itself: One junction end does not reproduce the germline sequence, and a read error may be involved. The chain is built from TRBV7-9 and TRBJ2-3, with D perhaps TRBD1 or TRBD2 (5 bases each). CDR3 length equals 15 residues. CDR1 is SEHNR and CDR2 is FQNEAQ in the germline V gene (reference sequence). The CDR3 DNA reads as TGTGCGAGCAGGGTACCGGGACCTAACACAGATACGCAGTATTTT. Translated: CASRVPGPNTDTQYF.

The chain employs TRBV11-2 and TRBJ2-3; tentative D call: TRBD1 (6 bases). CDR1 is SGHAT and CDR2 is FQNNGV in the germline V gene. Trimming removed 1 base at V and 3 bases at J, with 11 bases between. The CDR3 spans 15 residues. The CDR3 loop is CASSLVGAATDTQYF. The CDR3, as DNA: TGTGCCAGCAGCTTAGTGGGGGCCGCTACAGATACGCAGTATTTT.

The CDR3, as DNA: TGCAGTGCTAGAGATTCGGCTAGCGGGGTGAACAATGAGCAGTATTTT. Amino acids: CSARDSASGVNNEQYF. The chain carries TRBV20-1 and TRBJ2-3; 9 nucleotides align to TRBD2. V was clipped by 0 bases and J by 11 bases; unmatched bases: 15. Per germline, CDR1 DFQATT and CDR2 SNEGSKA (reference sequence). This CDR3 has 16 amino acids.

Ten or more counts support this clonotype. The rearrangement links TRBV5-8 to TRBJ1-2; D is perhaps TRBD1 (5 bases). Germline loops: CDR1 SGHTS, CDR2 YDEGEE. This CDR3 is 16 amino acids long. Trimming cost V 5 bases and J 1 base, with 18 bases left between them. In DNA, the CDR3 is TGTGCCAGCAGTCGGGCTAGGGGTATTCGTAACTATGGCTACACCTTC. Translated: CASSRARGIRNYGYTF. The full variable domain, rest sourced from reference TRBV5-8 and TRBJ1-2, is EAGVTQSPTHLIKTRGQQATLRCSPISGHTSVYWYQQALGLGLQFLLWYDEGEERNRGNFPPRFSGRQFPNYSSELNVNALELEDSALYLCASSRARGIRNYGYTFGSGTRLTVV.

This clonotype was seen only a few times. The CDR3 bases are TGTGCCTGGACCTACACGGCCGGGGAGCTGTTTTTT. Translated: CAWTYTAGELFF. The gene calls are TRBV30 and TRBJ2-2; D is undetermined. CDR1 is GTSNPN, CDR2 SVGIG, per germline (reference sequence). CDR3 length: 12 amino acids. V lost 4 bases to trimming and J lost 6 bases, with 9 bases between them.